A selection of T cell receptor beta chains follows, all from one sample in a study of CD8+ T cells in alopecia areata. This table comes from immunoSEQ multiplex PCR, and its TCRdb copy is limited to in-frame clones, with some not included. The sample records fewer than 40,000 clones, approximately 54% being singletons. The sequenced sample consisted of CD4+ Tregs sorted from blood. The receptors were sampled from a human donor with alopecia areata. CDR3s include the opening cysteine and the closing phenylalanine or tryptophan. A D gene is named only where the DNA matches it firmly. Not every row has a clone size; where given, it reads once, few, many or a size class.

TRBV7-3,TRBD2,NA,TRBJ2-7,CASGRVAGGYAEQYF,TGTGCCAGCGGCAGGGTAGCGGGAGGATATGCCGAGCAGTACTTC
TRBV19,NA,NA,TRBJ2-7,CASSIAGTDSYEQYF,TGTGCCAGTAGTATAGCCGGGACCGACTCCTACGAGCAGTACTTC
TRBV6-5,NA,NA,TRBJ2-7,CASSNGDEQYF,TGTGCCAGCAGTAATGGGGACGAGCAGTACTTC
TRBV7-2,NA,NA,TRBJ1-4,CASSLSPTGIGEKLFF,TGTGCCAGCAGCTTAAGCCCGACAGGAATCGGTGAAAAACTGTTTTTT
TRBV7-9,NA,NA,TRBJ1-2,CASSFGRGYTF,TGTGCCAGCAGCTTCGGGCGGGGCTACACCTTC
TRBV5-4,TRBD1,NA,TRBJ2-7,CASSSSGTGPYEQYF,TGTGCCAGCAGCTCATCCGGGACAGGGCCCTACGAGCAGTACTTC
TRBV7-9,TRBD1,NA,TRBJ1-1,CASSLEPRGNAEAFF,TGTGCCAGCAGCTTAGAGCCCAGGGGGAACGCTGAAGCTTTCTTT
TRBV30,NA,NA,TRBJ2-3,CAWRRSSTDTQYF,TGTGCCTGGAGGAGGAGCAGCACAGATACGCAGTATTTT
TRBV7-2,NA,NA,TRBJ1-2,CASSLGRDTPHGYTF,TGTGCCAGCAGCTTAGGCCGGGACACCCCCCATGGCTACACCTTC
TRBV9,NA,NA,TRBJ1-2,CASSVDYVGRYGYTF,TGTGCCAGCAGCGTAGATTATGTGGGGCGGTATGGCTACACCTTC
TRBV18,NA,NA,TRBJ1-5,CASSPLRTDNQPQHF,TGTGCCAGCTCACCCCTCAGGACGGACAATCAGCCCCAGCATTTT
TRBV7-2,NA,NA,TRBJ2-3,CASRQRGGPDTQYF,TGTGCCAGCAGACAAAGGGGGGGCCCAGATACGCAGTATTTT
TRBV5-1,NA,NA,TRBJ2-7,CASSLAQGRSYEQYF,TGCGCCAGCAGCTTGGCACAGGGTCGTTCCTACGAGCAGTACTTC
TRBV2,NA,NA,TRBJ1-6,CASRPGAAGNSPLHF,TGTGCCAGCAGGCCTGGAGCCGCGGGTAATTCACCCCTCCACTTT
TRBV4-2,TRBD2,NA,TRBJ2-1,CASSQNRRTSVNEQFF,TGTGCCAGCAGCCAAAACCGTCGGACTAGCGTAAATGAGCAGTTCTTC
TRBV7-3,TRBD2,few,TRBJ2-1,CASSPAGTRGSEQFF,TGTGCCAGCAGCCCAGCCGGGACTAGGGGCAGTGAGCAGTTCTTC
TRBV19,NA,NA,TRBJ1-5,CASSPGRDQPQHF,TGTGCCAGTAGCCCCGGGCGGGATCAGCCCCAGCATTTT
TRBV7-9,NA,few,TRBJ1-1,CASNGGNPAMTEAFF,TGTGCCAGCAATGGGGGGAACCCTGCCATGACTGAAGCTTTCTTT
TRBV4-3,NA,NA,TRBJ2-1,CASSQVVSGPPSYNEQFF,TGCGCCAGCAGCCAAGTCGTATCGGGGCCGCCCTCCTACAATGAGCAGTTCTTC
TRBV19,NA,few,TRBJ2-6,CASIQPGSGANVLTF,TGTGCCAGTATACAACCGGGTAGTGGGGCCAACGTCCTGACTTTC
TRBV5-6,NA,NA,TRBJ1-6,CASSLVAGRASSPLHF,TGTGCCAGCAGCTTGGTGGCAGGGAGAGCGTCTTCACCCCTCCACTTT
TRBV7-9,TRBD1,few,TRBJ1-6,CASSRPGTGILHF,TGTGCCAGCAGCCGTCCCGGGACAGGAATCCTCCACTTT
TRBV4-3,TRBD1,NA,TRBJ2-5,CASSPDRGGEETQYF,TGCGCCAGCAGCCCGGACAGGGGAGGTGAAGAGACCCAGTACTTC
TRBV4-3,TRBD2,NA,TRBJ2-7,CASSSGTSGSGNEQYF,TGCGCCAGCAGCTCCGGGACTAGCGGGAGTGGCAACGAGCAGTACTTC
TRBV5-1,NA,NA,TRBJ2-7,CASSLAWGTEQYF,TGCGCCAGCAGCTTGGCATGGGGGACCGAGCAGTACTTC
TRBV29-1,NA,NA,TRBJ2-5,CSVEEGGETQYF,TGCAGCGTTGAAGAGGGTGGAGAGACCCAGTACTTC
TRBV7-3,TRBD1,once,TRBJ1-1,CASSPQGANTEAFF,TGTGCCAGCAGCCCACAGGGGGCGAACACTGAAGCTTTCTTT
TRBV7-2,TRBD2,NA,TRBJ2-7,CASSFFVAGSYEQYF,TGTGCCAGCAGCTTCTTTGTAGCGGGGTCCTACGAGCAGTACTTC
TRBV10-3,NA,NA,TRBJ2-3,CATGTEGTDTQYF,TGTGCCACCGGGACTGAAGGAACAGATACGCAGTATTTT
TRBV11-2,TRBD2,NA,TRBJ2-3,CASSLAAGVRYF,TGTGCCAGCAGCTTAGCAGCGGGGGTACGGTATTTT
TRBV7-2,NA,once,TRBJ2-3,CASSLGHGTDTQYF,TGTGCCAGCAGCTTGGGTCACGGGACAGATACGCAGTATTTT
TRBV11-2,NA,few,TRBJ1-6,CASSPVTDRNSPLHF,TGTGCCAGCAGCCCAGTAACCGACAGGAATTCACCCCTCCACTTT
TRBV6-6,TRBD1,NA,TRBJ2-7,CASSLPGQGEYEQYF,TGTGCCAGCAGCTTACCGGGACAGGGGGAGTACGAGCAGTACTTC
TRBV30,NA,NA,TRBJ2-1,CAWGLYEQFF,TGTGCCTGGGGTCTCTATGAGCAGTTCTTC
TRBV6-6,NA,few,TRBJ2-7,CASSGSSLRGVEQYF,TGTGCCAGCAGTGGGTCGAGTCTAAGGGGAGTCGAGCAGTACTTC
TRBV2,TRBD2,NA,TRBJ2-7,CASSVRLAGVNEQYF,TGTGCCAGCAGTGTAAGACTAGCGGGAGTGAACGAGCAGTACTTC
TRBV7-9,NA,NA,TRBJ1-1,CASSSQIPTEAFF,TGTGCCAGCAGCTCCCAGATACCCACTGAAGCTTTCTTT
TRBV25-1,NA,NA,TRBJ2-7,CASSESGTVYEQYF,TGTGCCAGCAGTGAATCGGGGACTGTCTACGAGCAGTACTTC
TRBV27,TRBD1,NA,TRBJ1-5,CASSLYGDRGNQPQHF,TGTGCCAGCAGTTTATACGGGGACAGGGGCAATCAGCCCCAGCATTTT
TRBV20-1,NA,NA,TRBJ2-5,CSASGPTQYF,TGCAGTGCTAGTGGACCGACCCAGTACTTC
TRBV4-3,NA,NA,TRBJ2-1,CASSQAGTQQFF,TGCGCCAGCAGCCAGGCCGGGACTCAGCAGTTCTTC
TRBV15,NA,NA,TRBJ1-1,CATSRQGPEAFF,TGTGCCACCAGCAGACAGGGCCCTGAAGCTTTCTTT
TRBV15,NA,NA,TRBJ1-2,CATSTVSTANYGYTF,TGTGCCACCAGCACCGTTTCGACAGCTAACTATGGCTACACCTTC
TRBV5-1,NA,NA,TRBJ2-3,CASSPPTVSTDTQYF,TGCGCCAGCAGCCCTCCGACCGTGAGCACAGATACGCAGTATTTT
TRBV19,NA,NA,TRBJ1-5,CASSIGRTANQPQHF,TGTGCCAGTAGTATAGGTCGGACAGCAAATCAGCCCCAGCATTTT
TRBV28,NA,NA,TRBJ2-7,CASSHTYEQYF,TGTGCCAGCAGCCATACCTACGAGCAGTACTTC
TRBV7-2,NA,NA,TRBJ2-5,CASSPQETQYF,TGTGCCAGCAGCCCACAAGAGACCCAGTACTTC
TRBV7-2,NA,NA,TRBJ2-7,CASSDDRNPYEQYF,TGTGCCAGCAGCGACGACAGAAACCCCTACGAGCAGTACTTC
TRBV5-1,NA,few,TRBJ1-6,CASSSRDDGRSPLHF,TGCGCCAGCAGCTCTCGGGACGACGGTCGGTCACCCCTCCACTTT
TRBV4-2,TRBD2,NA,TRBJ2-3,CASSPRARLASTDTQYF,TGTGCCAGCAGCCCCCGAGCCCGACTAGCTAGCACAGATACGCAGTATTTT
TRBV7-2,NA,NA,TRBJ2-1,CASSSDLRGSYNEQFF,TGTGCCAGCAGCTCCGATCTCAGGGGATCCTACAATGAGCAGTTCTTC
TRBV15,TRBD1,NA,TRBJ2-7,CATSREKGQTYEQYF,TGTGCCACCAGCAGAGAGAAGGGACAGACCTACGAGCAGTACTTC
TRBV4-1,NA,NA,TRBJ1-4,CASSSRTERDEKLFF,TGCGCCAGCAGCTCACGGACGGAGAGGGATGAAAAACTGTTTTTT
TRBV5-4,NA,NA,TRBJ2-1,CAGATPSYNEQFF,TGTGCCGGAGCTACTCCCTCCTACAATGAGCAGTTCTTC
TRBV7-2,NA,NA,TRBJ1-5,CASNEGTALNQPQHF,TGTGCCAGCAATGAAGGGACGGCTCTCAATCAGCCCCAGCATTTT
TRBV4-1,NA,NA,TRBJ1-4,CASSQVQGVNEKLFF,TGCGCCAGCAGCCAAGTGCAGGGTGTGAATGAAAAACTGTTTTTT
TRBV30,NA,NA,TRBJ2-2,CAWRISNTGELFF,TGTGCCTGGCGGATAAGTAACACCGGGGAGCTGTTTTTT
TRBV12-2,NA,NA,TRBJ2-3,CASRSNSGRLADTQYF,TGTGCAAGTCGCTCGAATAGCGGGAGGTTAGCAGATACGCAGTATTTT
TRBV23-1,NA,NA,TRBJ1-1,CASSQSRQNTEAFF,TGCGCCAGCAGTCAATCGAGGCAGAACACTGAAGCTTTCTTT